These 27 T cell receptor beta chains were sequenced from one sample in a study of blood T cell repertoires in COVID-19. Sequencing was performed with immunoSEQ multiplex PCR; in TCRdb, only in-frame clones are kept and a portion is missing. The sample yields around 150,000 clones, approximately 92% seen once. The specimen sequenced was peripheral blood. The receptors stem from a man aged 30-40 years with COVID-19, enrolled during active disease.

This rearrangement joins TRBV5-5 to TRBJ1-1; 7 bases line up with TRBD1. Trimming cost V 0 bases and J 7 bases; bases outside gene matches: 6. Germline V gene lookup returns CDR1 SGHKS and CDR2 YYEKEE (reference sequence). The CDR3 length is 14 residues. CDR3 bases: TGTGCCAGCAGCTTGGACCCAAGACAGGGTGAAGCTTTCTTT. Translation: CASSLDPRQGEAFF.

The chain has TRBV27 and TRBJ1-2; D is perhaps TRBD1 (6 bases). Germline CDR1 reads MNHEY; CDR2 reads SMNVEV (reference sequence). V lost 6 bases to trimming and J lost 4 bases, with 18 bases between them. The CDR3 is made up of 15 amino acids. DNA for the CDR3: TGTGCCAGCAGATTTTGGGACACAACTCCCTATGGCTACACCTTC. This codes for CASRFWDTTPYGYTF.

The V and J genes are TRBV6-5 and TRBJ1-5; TRBD1 might be the D (6 bases). CDR3 length: 14 amino acids. V was pared by 6 bases and J by 2 bases, with 11 bases between. Per the germline V gene, CDR1 is MNHEY and CDR2 is SVGAGI. The CDR3: CASRPRTGNQPQHF. CDR3 DNA sequence: TGTGCCAGCAGACCAAGGACAGGCAATCAGCCCCAGCATTTT.

This CDR3 is CASSIPSGYEQYF. Here the CDR3 DNA reads TGTGCCAGCAGTATTCCTAGCGGCTACGAGCAGTACTTC. This chain uses TRBV6-2 or TRBV6-3 with TRBJ2-7; TRBD2 agrees at 7 bases. The CDR3 consists of 13 residues. V shed 5 bases, J shed 3 bases, and the junction held 4 bases outside the gene matches. Germline V gene data show CDR1 as MNHEY and CDR2 as SVGEGT.

This clone occurred once. The chain combines TRBV15 with TRBJ1-1; 7 bases agree with TRBD1. The CDR3 covers 14 residues. V lost 7 bases, J lost 5 bases, and 10 bases stayed unmatched. Germline V gives CDR1 LNHNV, CDR2 YYDKDF (reference sequence). The CDR3 nucleotides read TGTGCCACCACTAGGGGGCAAGGAAAAACTGAAGCTTTCTTT. This gives the protein CATTRGQGKTEAFF.

The CDR3 here is CASSQDPRVGTEAFF. CDR3 DNA: TGCGCCAGCAGCCAAGATCCCCGGGTCGGCACTGAAGCTTTCTTT. The chain links TRBV4-3 to TRBJ1-1; D remains ambiguous. Germline V lookup: CDR1 LGHNA, CDR2 YSLEER. The CDR3 length is 15 residues. The V end lost 0 bases, the J end lost 4 bases, and 12 bases lay between the germline ends.

Written as DNA, the CDR3 is TGTGCCACCAGTGATTCCGCAGGTTTCAATGAGCAGTTCTTC. Its translation: CATSDSAGFNEQFF. The chain employs TRBV24-1 and TRBJ2-1; no clear D gene. V was shortened by 2 bases and J by 6 bases, with 10 bases between the two germline ends. The CDR3 runs to 14 residues. Germline V gene sequence: CDR1 KGHDR, CDR2 SFDVKD.

This clone was seen only once. This chain uses TRBV7-6 with TRBJ2-2; D possibly corresponds to TRBD1 (6 bases). This CDR3 has 16 amino acids. Trimming took off 1 base at V and 2 bases at J, with 11 bases between the two ends. CDR1 and CDR2 (germline): SGHVS, FNYEAQ. The CDR3 sequence: CASSLEARGNTGELFF. Written as DNA, the CDR3 is TGTGCCAGCAGCTTAGAGGCCAGGGGAAACACCGGGGAGCTGTTTTTT.

The chain is built from TRBV28 and TRBJ2-1, with D tentatively TRBD1 (6 bases). Trimming took 11 bases from V and 4 from J, leaving 24 bases between them. Looked up from germline, CDR1 is MDHEN and CDR2 is SYDVKM. The CDR3 consists of 16 residues. CDR3 in DNA: TGTGCCGGCCAATCATCACAGGGCAAATCGTACAATGAGCAGTTCTTC. This encodes CAGQSSQGKSYNEQFF.

The chain uses TRBV12-5 and TRBJ2-2; no reliable D call. Germline values: CDR1 LGHNT, CDR2 FRNRAP. This CDR3 has 14 amino acids. Trimming took 3 bases from V and 1 from J, leaving 6 bases between them. CDR3 amino acids: CASGFGQNTGELFF. CDR3 bases: TGTGCTAGTGGTTTTGGGCAGAACACCGGGGAGCTGTTTTTT.

The chain is built from TRBV5-6 and TRBJ2-3; D might be TRBD2 (6 bases). Germline loops: CDR1 SGHDT, CDR2 YYEEEE. With 1 base removed from V and 0 bases from J, the gap between germline ends came to 9 bases. The CDR3 is made up of 15 amino acids. The CDR3 loop is CASSLLGTSTDTQYF. The CDR3 bases are TGTGCCAGCAGCTTGCTAGGGACTAGCACAGATACGCAGTATTTT.

This clone was detected a few times. The CDR3 is CASSLGTGVPGELFF. The CDR3 DNA follows: TGTGCCAGCAGTTTAGGGACAGGAGTTCCCGGGGAGCTGTTTTTT. This rearrangement joins TRBV28 to TRBJ2-2; the match to TRBD1 covers 8 bases. The CDR3 has 15 residues. CDR1 MDHEN and CDR2 SYDVKM come from the germline V gene. Unmatched junction bases numbered 5, after V lost 2 bases and J lost 6 bases.

The chain is built from TRBV29-1 and TRBJ2-7; D gene unclear. The CDR3 is made up of 12 amino acids. The V end lost 5 bases, the J end lost 3 bases, and 11 bases lay between the germline ends. Germline V lookup: CDR1 SQVTM, CDR2 ANQGSEA. CDR3 in amino acids: CSVNTEGYEQYF. The DNA of the CDR3 is TGCAGCGTTAACACAGAAGGCTACGAGCAGTACTTC.

This chain links TRBV19 with TRBJ1-2, with D possibly TRBD1 on 6 matching bases. Deletions cut 2 bases from V and 1 base from J, with 14 bases between. Germline CDR1 and CDR2: LNHDA and SQIVND (reference sequence). The CDR3 is 16 amino acids. In nucleotides, the CDR3 is TGTGCCAGTAGTATAAATGCAGGGGTCCGTAACTATGGCTACACCTTC. This translates into CASSINAGVRNYGYTF.

The chain recombines TRBV10-3 with TRBJ1-5; unclear D gene. Germline V gives CDR1 ENHRY, CDR2 SYGVKD. Trimming left V 6 bases short and J 8 bases short, with 14 bases between. This CDR3 comprises 13 residues. CDR3: CAIRPGELEPQHF. In nucleotides, the CDR3 is TGTGCCATCAGACCAGGCGAATTGGAGCCCCAGCATTTT.

The chain employs TRBV6-5 and TRBJ2-3, with D perhaps TRBD1 (6 bases). Trimming removed 7 bases from V and 0 bases from J, with 11 bases in between. The germline gives CDR1 MNHEY, CDR2 SVGAGI. The CDR3 contains 14 residues. CDR3 bases: TGTGCCAGCACCAGGACAGCTAGCACAGATACGCAGTATTTT. Its protein product is CASTRTASTDTQYF.

The J gene is TRBJ1-1, the V gene TRBV4-1, with TRBD1 as a possible D gene (6 bases). The length of the CDR3 is 14 residues. The germline CDR1 and CDR2 sequences are MGHRA and YSYEKL. Between the trimmed V and J ends, which lost 4 bases and 6 bases, there was a span of 15 bases. This CDR3 is CASSLQGRRAEAFF. The CDR3, as DNA: TGCGCCAGCAGCCTGCAGGGGCGCCGCGCTGAAGCTTTCTTT.

The CDR3 region has the DNA TGTGCCAGCAGCGAGTTTATGAACACTGAAGCTTTCTTT. It yields the protein CASSEFMNTEAFF. The chain uses TRBV11-2 and TRBJ1-1; D unresolved. Looked up from germline, CDR1 is SGHAT and CDR2 is FQNNGV. The germline V and J ends were trimmed by 5 bases and 0 bases, with 7 bases remaining between them. The CDR3 is 13 amino acids.

The rearrangement links TRBV9 to TRBJ2-3; TRBD2 agrees at 16 bases. Germline V lookup: CDR1 SGDLS, CDR2 YYNGEE. The CDR3 has 17 amino acids. V gave up 3 bases and J gave up 0 bases; unmatched junction bases: 1. CDR3: CASSAGLAGGSTDTQYF. The CDR3 region has the DNA TGTGCCAGCAGCGCGGGACTAGCGGGAGGGAGCACAGATACGCAGTATTTT.

The rearrangement links TRBV7-2 to TRBJ2-7; D is perhaps TRBD2 (5 bases). Germline CDR1 reads SGHTA; CDR2 reads FQGNSA. The V end was cut by 5 bases, the J end by 4 bases, with 15 bases between. The CDR3 spans 14 residues. CDR3: CASSPDFGYYEQYF. The CDR3 bases are TGTGCCAGCAGCCCGGACTTCGGTTATTACGAGCAGTACTTC.

The CDR3 loop reads CASSQRSQGFYGYTF. The CDR3, as DNA: TGTGCCAGCAGCCAGAGATCTCAGGGGTTCTATGGCTACACCTTC. The rearrangement links TRBV4-2 to TRBJ1-2; a possible D gene is TRBD1 (6 bases). The CDR3 extends over 15 amino acids. The V gene's germline CDR1 is LGHNA and CDR2 YNFKEQ. V was clipped by 3 bases and J by 4 bases, with 15 bases between them.

The chain combines TRBV29-1 with TRBJ2-1, with D tentatively TRBD1 (6 bases). Germline-derived CDR1 and CDR2 are SQVTM and ANQGSEA. V was shortened by 6 bases and J by 0 bases, with 15 bases between the two germline ends. This CDR3 region has 15 residues. CDR3 DNA sequence: TGCAGCGTCAACCCCCCAGGGGTCTCCTACAATGAGCAGTTCTTC. Encoded protein: CSVNPPGVSYNEQFF.

This chain uses TRBV29-1 with TRBJ2-2; D unclear. Trimming stripped 4 bases from V and 1 base from J, with 7 bases between. The CDR3 loop spans 13 amino acids. Germline assignment: CDR1 SQVTM and CDR2 ANQGSEA. CDR3 nucleotides: TGCAGCGTTGTTCCGGGGAACACCGGGGAGCTGTTTTTT. Amino acid sequence: CSVVPGNTGELFF.

The V gene is TRBV27, the J gene TRBJ2-1; possible D gene TRBD2, 6 bases. Germline loops: CDR1 MNHEY, CDR2 SMNVEV (reference sequence). The CDR3 loop spans 16 amino acids. Deletions cut 0 bases from V and 7 bases from J, with 16 bases between. The CDR3 protein is CASSLSTGVIFNEQFF. CDR3 bases: TGTGCCAGCAGTTTATCGACGGGAGTTATTTTTAATGAGCAGTTCTTC.

The genes are TRBV7-2 and TRBJ1-2, with 9 bases identical to TRBD1. J gave up 4 bases and V 1 base, and 7 bases lay outside the gene matches. CDR1 and CDR2 from the germline V gene are SGHTA and FQGNSA. CDR3 size: 16 residues. The CDR3 protein is CASSLVSGQGVYGYTF. The DNA of the CDR3 is TGTGCCAGCAGCTTAGTTTCGGGACAGGGAGTCTATGGCTACACCTTC.

The gene calls are TRBV27 and TRBJ1-3; no clear D. CDR1 is MNHEY, CDR2 SMNVEV, per germline (reference sequence). The CDR3 totals 16 residues. V dropped 8 bases and J dropped 0 bases, with 17 bases sitting between them. The CDR3 bases are TGTGCCAGCGTGGCGACGAGGGATTACTCTGGAAACACCATATATTTT. Translating it yields CASVATRDYSGNTIYF.

Concerning this clone: At the DNA level, this CDR3 is encoded by other sequences in the same sample as well. CDR3 region: CASSLVAGGPRETQYF. The DNA for the CDR3 is TGTGCCAGCAGCTTGGTGGCGGGGGGGCCCCGAGAGACCCAGTACTTC. The rearrangement uses TRBV13 and TRBJ2-5; 9 bases match TRBD2. Germline loops: CDR1 PRHDT, CDR2 FYEKMQ (reference sequence). Trimming removed 3 bases from V and 4 bases from J; junction bases left unmatched: 9. The CDR3 contains 16 residues.